The sequence of this TCR beta chain was determined in a study of T cell responses to AZD1222 COVID-19 vaccine. Study-level background: Combined were second doses at about 4 or about 12 weeks.

Measured with immunoSEQ multiplex PCR; TCRdb has only the in-frame clones, and not every one. The sample carries roughly 130,000 clones, approximately 90% recorded once. About this clone itself: Its antigen is still unknown.

Broader study findings: Clonal diversity was possibly underestimated; the donors were predominantly white British and more often female. Baseline seropositivity characterized only a handful of AZD1222 recipients. Reportedly, close to half of spike-specific TCRs are directed against unmutated variant regions.

The TCR comes from an adult in good health. The material sequenced was peripheral blood, taken on day 0 of AZD1222 vaccination.

The CDR3 reads CASSLSNQPQHF. Written as DNA, the CDR3 is TGTGCCAGCTCACTTAGCAATCAGCCCCAGCATTTT. The chain links TRBV18 to TRBJ1-5; D uncertain. Germline CDR1 is KGHSH and CDR2 is LQKENI. V was clipped by 4 bases and J by 0 bases, with 1 base between them. The CDR3 contains 12 residues.